This TCR beta chain was found in a study of regulatory T cells in long-lasting Graves disease. Libraries of TCR beta came from iRepertoire HTBI primers plus Arm-PCR of CDR3 regions. In the authors' workflow: Across all samples, 62 TRBV segments and about 14 TRBJ segments were identified. In TCRdb, the multiplex PCR reads were re-called with MiXCR into one record per CDR3 protein. TCRdb, not the original authors, processed these V and J calls. This sample carries hundreds of thousands of distinct CDR3 sequences, approximately 21% of them seen once, and the ten largest clones take roughly 7%. V gave up 7 bases and J gave up 9 bases; unmatched junction bases: 11. This CDR3 contains 14 residues. Germline loops: CDR1 PRHDT, CDR2 FYEKMQ (reference sequence). Only a few counts were recorded for this clonotype. The antigen is unknown. This sample's time point: persistent/refractory GD, antithyroid drugs over 5 years with positive TRAb. The authors made the TCR library using RNA they extracted from PBMCs.

Regarding the study as a whole: Clonotypes that were public and shared totalled 2,741 in persistent patients versus 750 to 1,000 in new patients. Persistent disease was associated with favored TRBV28 usage and with favored use of TRBJ1-2 and TRBJ2-5.

This sequence was found in a female donor with Graves disease. This sample comprised peripheral blood mononuclear cells (PBMCs), obtained when the disease was refractory, from a patient treated with antithyroid drugs. This chain uses TRBV13 with TRBJ2-1; 8 bases align to TRBD2. For the CDR3, the DNA is TGTGCCAGCAACAACTACGGGGGGGGTGGTGAGCAGTTCTTC. It translates to CASNNYGGGGEQFF.